The source of this T cell receptor (beta chain) is a study of ipilimumab plus nivolumab after autologous stem cell transplantation. This CDR3 contains 16 residues. The V gene end was trimmed by 5 bases and the J gene end by 4 bases; junction bases not matched to a gene: 11. The germline V gene encodes CDR1 SGHTA and CDR2 FQGTGA. Clones were read by immunoSEQ multiplex PCR, and TCRdb kept only the in-frame ones, dropping some. The sample shows 15,000 or so clones, approximately 75% of them seen only once. Patients got 3 mg/kg IV nivolumab weeks 1, 4, 7, 10, then biweekly through week 26. This TCR was recovered from a male donor with diffuse large B-cell lymphoma. The sequenced sample was PBMCs, obtained in a trial of ipilimumab plus nivolumab as post-transplant consolidation. The chain carries TRBV7-3 and TRBJ2-1, with TRBD2 matching over 7 bases. CDR3 protein: CASSPGGSGSYNEQFF. CDR3 coding DNA: TGTGCCAGCAGCCCCGGGGGGAGCGGATCGTACAATGAGCAGTTCTTC. Together with reference TRBV7-3 and TRBJ2-1, the CDR3 gives the full variable domain: GAGVSQTPSNKVTEKGKYVELRCDPISGHTALYWYRQSLGQGPEFLIYFQGTGAADDSGLPNDRFFAVRPEGSVSTLKIQRTERGDSAVYLCASSPGGSGSYNEQFFGPGTRLTVL.